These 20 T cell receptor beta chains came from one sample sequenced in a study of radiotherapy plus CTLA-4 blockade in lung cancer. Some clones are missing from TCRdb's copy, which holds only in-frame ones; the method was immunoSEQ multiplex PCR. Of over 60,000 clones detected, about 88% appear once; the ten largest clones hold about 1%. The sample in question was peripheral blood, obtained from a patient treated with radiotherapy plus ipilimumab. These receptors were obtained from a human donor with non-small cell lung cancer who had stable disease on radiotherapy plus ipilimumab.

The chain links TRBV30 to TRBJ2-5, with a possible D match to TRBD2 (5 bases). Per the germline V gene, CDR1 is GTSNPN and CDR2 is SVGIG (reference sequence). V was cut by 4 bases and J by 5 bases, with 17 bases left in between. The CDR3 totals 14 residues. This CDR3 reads CAWTNGVSGETQYF. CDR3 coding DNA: TGTGCCTGGACGAACGGGGTCTCGGGGGAGACCCAGTACTTC. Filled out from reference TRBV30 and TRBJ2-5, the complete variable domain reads SQTIHQWPATLVQPVGSPLSLECTVEGTSNPNLYWYRQAAGRGLQLLFYSVGIGQISSEVPQNLSASRPQDRQFILSSKKLLLSDSGFYLCAWTNGVSGETQYFGPGTRLLVL.

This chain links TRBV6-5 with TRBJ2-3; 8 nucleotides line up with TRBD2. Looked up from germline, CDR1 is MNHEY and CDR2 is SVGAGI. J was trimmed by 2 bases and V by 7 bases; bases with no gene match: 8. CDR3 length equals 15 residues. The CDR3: CASNSKRGHTDTQYF. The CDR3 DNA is TGTGCCAGCAACAGCAAGCGGGGGCACACAGATACGCAGTATTTT.

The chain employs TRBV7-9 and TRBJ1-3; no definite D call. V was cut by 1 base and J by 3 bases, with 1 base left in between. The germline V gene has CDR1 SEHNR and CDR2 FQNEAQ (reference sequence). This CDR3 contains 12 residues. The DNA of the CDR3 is TGTGCCAGCAGCTTAGATGGAAACACCATATATTTT. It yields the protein CASSLDGNTIYF.

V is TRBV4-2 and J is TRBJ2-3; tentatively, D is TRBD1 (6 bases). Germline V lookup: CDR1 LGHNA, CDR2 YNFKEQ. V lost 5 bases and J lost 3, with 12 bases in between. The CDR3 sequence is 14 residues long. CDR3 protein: CASSITGTTDTQYF. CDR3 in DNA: TGTGCCAGCAGCATCACAGGGACGACAGATACGCAGTATTTT.

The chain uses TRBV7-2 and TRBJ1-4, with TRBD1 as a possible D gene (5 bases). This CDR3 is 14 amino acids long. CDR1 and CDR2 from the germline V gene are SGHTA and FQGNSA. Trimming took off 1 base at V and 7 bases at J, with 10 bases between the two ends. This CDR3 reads CASSLGAGLEKLFF. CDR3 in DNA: TGTGCCAGCAGCTTAGGGGCAGGGCTTGAAAAACTGTTTTTT.

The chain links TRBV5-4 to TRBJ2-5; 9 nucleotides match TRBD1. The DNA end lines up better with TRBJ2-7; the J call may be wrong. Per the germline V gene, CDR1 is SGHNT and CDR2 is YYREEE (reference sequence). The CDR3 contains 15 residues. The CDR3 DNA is TGTGCCAGCAGCTTTCCGGGACAGGGATCCTACGAGCAGTACTTC. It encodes CASSFPGQGSYEQYF.

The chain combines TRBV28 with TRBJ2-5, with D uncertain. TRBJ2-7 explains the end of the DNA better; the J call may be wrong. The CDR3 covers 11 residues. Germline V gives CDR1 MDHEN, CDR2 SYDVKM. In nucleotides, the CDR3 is TGTGCCAGCTACGAAGTAGGCGAGCAGTACTTC. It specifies CASYEVGEQYF.

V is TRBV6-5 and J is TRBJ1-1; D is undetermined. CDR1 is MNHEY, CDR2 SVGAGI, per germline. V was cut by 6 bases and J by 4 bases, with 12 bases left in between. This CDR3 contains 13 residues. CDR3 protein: CASRETTLTEAFF. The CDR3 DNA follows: TGTGCCAGCAGGGAGACGACACTCACTGAAGCTTTCTTT.

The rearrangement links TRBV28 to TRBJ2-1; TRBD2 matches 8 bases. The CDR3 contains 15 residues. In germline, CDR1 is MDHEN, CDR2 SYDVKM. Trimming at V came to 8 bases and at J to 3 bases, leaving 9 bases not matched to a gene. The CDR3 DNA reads TGTGCCAGCTGCCAAACGGGACTAGTCTACAATGAGCAGTTCTTC. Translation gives CASCQTGLVYNEQFF.

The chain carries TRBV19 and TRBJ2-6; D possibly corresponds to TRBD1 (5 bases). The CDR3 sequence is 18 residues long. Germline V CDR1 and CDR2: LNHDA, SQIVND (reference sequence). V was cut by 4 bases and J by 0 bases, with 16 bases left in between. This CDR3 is CASSRPRQQSSGANVLTF. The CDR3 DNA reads TGTGCCAGTAGTAGACCGAGACAGCAAAGCTCTGGGGCCAACGTCCTGACTTTC.

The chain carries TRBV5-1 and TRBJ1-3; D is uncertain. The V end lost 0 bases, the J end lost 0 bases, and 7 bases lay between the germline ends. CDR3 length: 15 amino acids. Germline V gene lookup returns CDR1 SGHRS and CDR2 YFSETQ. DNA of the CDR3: TGCGCCAGCAGCTTGGACGGCCGCTCTGGAAACACCATATATTTT. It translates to CASSLDGRSGNTIYF.

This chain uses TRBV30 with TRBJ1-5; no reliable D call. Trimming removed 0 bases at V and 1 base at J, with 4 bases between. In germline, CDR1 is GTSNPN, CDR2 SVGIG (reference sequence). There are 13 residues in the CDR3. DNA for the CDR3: TGTGCCTGGAGTGTACGGAGCAATCAGCCCCAGCATTTT. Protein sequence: CAWSVRSNQPQHF.

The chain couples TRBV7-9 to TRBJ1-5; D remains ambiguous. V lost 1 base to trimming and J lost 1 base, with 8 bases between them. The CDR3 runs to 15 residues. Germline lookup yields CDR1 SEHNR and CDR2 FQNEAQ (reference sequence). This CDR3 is CASSLGDASNQPQHF. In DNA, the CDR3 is TGTGCCAGCAGCTTAGGTGACGCAAGCAATCAGCCCCAGCATTTT.

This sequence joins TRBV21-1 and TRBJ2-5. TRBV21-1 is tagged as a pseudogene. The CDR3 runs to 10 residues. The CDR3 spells CASSKETQYF. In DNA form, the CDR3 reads TGTGCCAGCAGCAAAGAGACCCAGTACTTC.

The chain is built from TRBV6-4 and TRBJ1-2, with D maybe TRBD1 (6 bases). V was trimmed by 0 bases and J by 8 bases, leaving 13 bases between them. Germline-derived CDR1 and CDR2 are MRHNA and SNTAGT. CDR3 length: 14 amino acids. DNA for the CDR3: TGTGCCAGCAGTGACTCGGTCCAGGGGTTGGGCTACACCTTC. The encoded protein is CASSDSVQGLGYTF.

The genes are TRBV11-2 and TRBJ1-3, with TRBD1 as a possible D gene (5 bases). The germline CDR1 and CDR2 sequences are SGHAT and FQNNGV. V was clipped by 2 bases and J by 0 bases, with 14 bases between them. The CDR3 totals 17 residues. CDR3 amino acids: CASSLYGPGSSGNTIYF. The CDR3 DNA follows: TGTGCCAGCAGCTTATATGGGCCAGGGAGCTCTGGAAACACCATATATTTT.

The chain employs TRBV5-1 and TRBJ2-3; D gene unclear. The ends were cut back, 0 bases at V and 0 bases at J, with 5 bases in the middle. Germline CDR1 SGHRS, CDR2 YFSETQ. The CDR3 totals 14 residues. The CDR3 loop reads CASSLASSTDTQYF. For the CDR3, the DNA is TGCGCCAGCAGCTTGGCCTCTAGCACAGATACGCAGTATTTT.

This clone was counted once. Here the CDR3 reads CASSPGQQVYGYTF. As DNA, the CDR3 is TGCGCCAGCAGCCCGGGACAGCAAGTCTATGGCTACACCTTC. The J gene is TRBJ1-2, the V gene TRBV5-1; 7 bases align to TRBD1. V shed 4 bases and J 4 bases; nucleotides not matched to a gene: 7. The CDR3 spans 14 residues. Germline V gene sequence: CDR1 SGHRS, CDR2 YFSETQ.

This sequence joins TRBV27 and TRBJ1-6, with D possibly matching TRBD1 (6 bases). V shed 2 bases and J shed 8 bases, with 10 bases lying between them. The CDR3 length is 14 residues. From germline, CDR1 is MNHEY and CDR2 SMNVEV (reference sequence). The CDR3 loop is CASSLTGYDSPLHF. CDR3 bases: TGTGCCAGCAGTTTAACAGGGTATGATTCACCCCTCCACTTT.

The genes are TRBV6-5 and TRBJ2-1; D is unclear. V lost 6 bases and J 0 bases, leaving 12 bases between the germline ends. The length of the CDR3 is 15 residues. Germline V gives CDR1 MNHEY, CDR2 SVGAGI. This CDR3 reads CASSPTVSSYNEQFF. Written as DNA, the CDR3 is TGTGCCAGCAGCCCCACAGTGAGCTCCTACAATGAGCAGTTCTTC.